This TCR beta chain was sequenced in a study of vaccination and CD4 T cells after COVID-19. Study-wide background: Following dose two, a median about 65 days (range 14 to 241) passed before post-vaccine samples were taken. The authors exposed cells to overlapping spike peptides derived from SARS-CoV-2, HCoV-NL63, HCoV-OC43 and HCoV-229E.

This sample's treatment: approximately 10-day PBMC culture with coronavirus spike peptide pools or control peptides (ViraFEST assay). According to the study, CD4+ T cells from the unexposed donor were gathered ahead of the COVID-19 pandemic (2011-2018). To note about this clonotype: What it binds is unknown.

The CDR3 contains 14 residues. Unmatched junction bases numbered 2, after V lost 2 bases and J lost 3 bases. The germline CDR1 and CDR2 sequences are SGHRS and YFSETQ. The study's findings and limits: Spike mono-reactivity marked 304 of 307 vaccine-specific clones in convalescent patients.

Sequencing of DNA taken from cultured CD4+ T cells relied on the Oncomine TCR Beta short-read assay. From cultured CD4+ T cells, genomic DNA was extracted. TCRdb re-called the PCR reads with MiXCR, one entry per CDR3 protein. The data show several thousand distinct CDR3 sequences, with roughly 48% seen just once and about a quarter held by the top ten. The rearrangement uses TRBV5-1 and TRBJ2-1; 7 bases line up with TRBD1. The receptor was derived from a human donor in good health. The source material was CD4+ T cells from blood, cultured in vitro. The CDR3, as DNA: TGCGCCAGCAGCTTAGGGGACAGCTACAATGAGCAGTTCTTC. It specifies CASSLGDSYNEQFF. The variable domain in full, completed from reference TRBV5-1 and TRBJ2-1, reads KAGVTQTPRYLIKTRGQQVTLSCSPISGHRSVSWYQQTPGQGLQFLFEYFSETQRNKGNFPGRFSGRQFSNSRSEMNVSTLELGDSALYLCASSLGDSYNEQFFGPGTRLTVL.